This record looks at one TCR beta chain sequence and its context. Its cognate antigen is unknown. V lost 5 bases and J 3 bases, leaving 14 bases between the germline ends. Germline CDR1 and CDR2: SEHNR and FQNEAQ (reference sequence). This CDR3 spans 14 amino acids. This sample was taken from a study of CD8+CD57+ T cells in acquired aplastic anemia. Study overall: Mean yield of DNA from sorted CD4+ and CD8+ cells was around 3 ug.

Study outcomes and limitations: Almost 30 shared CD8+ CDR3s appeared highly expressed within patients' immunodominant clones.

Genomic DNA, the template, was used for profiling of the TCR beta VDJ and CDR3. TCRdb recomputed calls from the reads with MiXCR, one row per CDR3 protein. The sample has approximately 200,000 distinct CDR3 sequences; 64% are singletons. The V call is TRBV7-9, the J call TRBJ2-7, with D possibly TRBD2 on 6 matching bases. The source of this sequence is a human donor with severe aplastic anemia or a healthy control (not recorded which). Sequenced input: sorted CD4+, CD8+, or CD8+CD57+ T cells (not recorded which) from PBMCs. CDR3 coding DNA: TGTGCCAGCAGCCCCAGAGGGCGGGACTACGAGCAGTACTTC. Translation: CASSPRGRDYEQYF.